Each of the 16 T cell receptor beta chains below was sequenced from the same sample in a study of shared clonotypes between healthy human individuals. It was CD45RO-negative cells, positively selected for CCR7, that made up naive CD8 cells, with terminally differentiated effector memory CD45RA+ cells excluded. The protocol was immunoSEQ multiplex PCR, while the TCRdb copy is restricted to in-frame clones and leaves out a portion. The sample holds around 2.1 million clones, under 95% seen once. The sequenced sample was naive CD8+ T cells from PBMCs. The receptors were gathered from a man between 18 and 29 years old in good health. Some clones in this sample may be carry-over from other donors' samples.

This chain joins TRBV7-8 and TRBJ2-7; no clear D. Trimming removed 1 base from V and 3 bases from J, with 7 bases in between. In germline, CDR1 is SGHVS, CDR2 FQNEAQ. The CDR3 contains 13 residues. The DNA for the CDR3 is TGTGCCAGCAGCTTAGGCTCCGTCTACGAGCAGTACTTC. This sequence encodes CASSLGSVYEQYF.

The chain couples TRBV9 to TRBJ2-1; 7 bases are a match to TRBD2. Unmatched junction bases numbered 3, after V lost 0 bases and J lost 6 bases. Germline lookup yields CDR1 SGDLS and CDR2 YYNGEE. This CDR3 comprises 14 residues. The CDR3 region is CASSVVGRGNEQFF. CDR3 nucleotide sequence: TGTGCCAGCAGCGTAGTGGGGAGGGGCAATGAGCAGTTCTTC.

This CDR3 is CASSRTGGNYNEQFF. DNA for the CDR3: TGTGCCAGCAGCAGGACAGGGGGGAATTACAATGAGCAGTTCTTC. The chain uses TRBV7-2 and TRBJ2-1, with TRBD1 identical over 10 bases. The CDR3 runs 15 residues. Germline-derived CDR1 and CDR2 are SGHTA and FQGNSA. The J segment lost 4 bases and the V segment lost 5 bases, leaving 5 bases of the junction unmatched.

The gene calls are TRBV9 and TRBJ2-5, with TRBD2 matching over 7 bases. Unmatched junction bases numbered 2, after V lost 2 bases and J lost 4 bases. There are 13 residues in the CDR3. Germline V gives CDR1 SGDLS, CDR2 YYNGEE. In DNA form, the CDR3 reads TGTGCCAGCAGCGTCTGGGGGGGAGAGACCCAGTACTTC. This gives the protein CASSVWGGETQYF.

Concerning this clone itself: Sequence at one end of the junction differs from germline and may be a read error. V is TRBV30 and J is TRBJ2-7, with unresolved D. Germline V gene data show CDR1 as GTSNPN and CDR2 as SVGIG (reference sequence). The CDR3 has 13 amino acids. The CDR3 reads CAWSVVSASEQHF. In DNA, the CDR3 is TGTGCCTGGAGTGTAGTATCTGCCTCCGAGCAGCACTTC.

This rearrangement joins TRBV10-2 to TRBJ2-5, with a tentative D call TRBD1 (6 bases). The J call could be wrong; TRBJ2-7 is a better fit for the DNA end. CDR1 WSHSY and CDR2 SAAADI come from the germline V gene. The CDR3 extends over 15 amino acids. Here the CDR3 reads CASSETHRVPVEQYF. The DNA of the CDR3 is TGCGCCAGCAGTGAGACACACAGGGTTCCGGTCGAGCAGTACTTC.

CDR3 in amino acids: CASSVYRGPSVETQYF. The DNA for the CDR3 is TGTGCCAGCAGTGTATACAGGGGGCCTTCTGTAGAGACCCAGTACTTC. The V and J genes are TRBV6-1 and TRBJ2-5; TRBD1 matches at 9 bases. The CDR3 runs 16 residues. V shed 4 bases and J 4 bases; nucleotides not matched to a gene: 10. Germline-derived CDR1 and CDR2 are MNHNS and SASEGT.

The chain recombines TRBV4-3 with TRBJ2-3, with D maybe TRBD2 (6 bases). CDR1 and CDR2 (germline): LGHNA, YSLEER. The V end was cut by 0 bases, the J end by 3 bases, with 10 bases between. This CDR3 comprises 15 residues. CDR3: CASSQEGGSTDTQYF. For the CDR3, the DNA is TGCGCCAGCAGCCAAGAGGGAGGATCGACAGATACGCAGTATTTT.

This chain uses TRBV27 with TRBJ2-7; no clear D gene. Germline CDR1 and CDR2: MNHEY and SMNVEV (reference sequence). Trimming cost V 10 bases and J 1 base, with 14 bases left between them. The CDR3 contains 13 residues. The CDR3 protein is CATSMGSSYEQYF. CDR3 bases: TGTGCCACCTCGATGGGCAGTTCCTACGAGCAGTACTTC.

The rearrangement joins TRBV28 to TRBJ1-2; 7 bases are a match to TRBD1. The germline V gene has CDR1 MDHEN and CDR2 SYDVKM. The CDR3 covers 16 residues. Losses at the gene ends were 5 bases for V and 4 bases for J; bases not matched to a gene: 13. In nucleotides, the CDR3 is TGTGCCAGCAGTCTCTCCCCATGGGACAGAGCCTATGGCTACACCTTC. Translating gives CASSLSPWDRAYGYTF.

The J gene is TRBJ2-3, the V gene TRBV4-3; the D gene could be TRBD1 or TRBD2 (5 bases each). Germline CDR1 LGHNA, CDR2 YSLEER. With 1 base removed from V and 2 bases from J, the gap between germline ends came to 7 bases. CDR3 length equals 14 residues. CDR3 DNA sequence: TGCGCCAGCAGCCAAGGGGACCCCACAGATACGCAGTATTTT. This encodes CASSQGDPTDTQYF.

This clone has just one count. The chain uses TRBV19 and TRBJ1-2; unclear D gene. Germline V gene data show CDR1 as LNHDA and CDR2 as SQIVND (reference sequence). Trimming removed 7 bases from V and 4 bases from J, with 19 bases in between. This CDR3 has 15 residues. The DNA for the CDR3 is TGTGCCAGTACTCAGTCGGACGGAATAGTCTATGGCTACACCTTC. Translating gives CASTQSDGIVYGYTF.

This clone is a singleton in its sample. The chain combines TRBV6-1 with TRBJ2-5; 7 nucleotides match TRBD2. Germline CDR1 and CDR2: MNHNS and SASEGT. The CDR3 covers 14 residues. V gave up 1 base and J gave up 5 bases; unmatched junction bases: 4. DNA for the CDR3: TGTGCCAGCAGTGAAGGGGGGGGTTTGGAGACCCAGTACTTC. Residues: CASSEGGGLETQYF.

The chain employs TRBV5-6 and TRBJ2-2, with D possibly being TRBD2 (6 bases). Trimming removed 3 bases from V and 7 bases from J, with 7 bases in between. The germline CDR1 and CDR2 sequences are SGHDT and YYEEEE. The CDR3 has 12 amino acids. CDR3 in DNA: TGTGCCAGCAGCTGGAGGGACGGGGAGCTGTTTTTT. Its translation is CASSWRDGELFF.

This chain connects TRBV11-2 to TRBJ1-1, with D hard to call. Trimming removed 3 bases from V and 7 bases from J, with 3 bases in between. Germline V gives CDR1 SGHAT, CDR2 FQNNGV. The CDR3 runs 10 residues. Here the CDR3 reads CASSFDEAFF. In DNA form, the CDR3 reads TGTGCCAGCAGCTTTGATGAAGCTTTCTTT. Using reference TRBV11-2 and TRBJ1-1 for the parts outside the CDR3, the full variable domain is EAGVAQSPRYKIIEKRQSVAFWCNPISGHATLYWYQQILGQGPKLLIQFQNNGVVDDSQLPKDRFSAERLKGVDSTLKIQPAKLEDSAVYLCASSFDEAFFGQGTRLTVV.

CDR3: CASSADRGHGYTF. CDR3 DNA: TGTGCCAGCAGCGCAGACAGGGGCCATGGCTACACCTTC. The chain uses TRBV7-9 and TRBJ1-2; TRBD1 aligns across 8 bases. Losses at the gene ends were 5 bases for V and 6 bases for J; bases not matched to a gene: 5. In germline, CDR1 is SEHNR, CDR2 FQNEAQ (reference sequence). The CDR3 has 13 amino acids.